This TCR beta chain emerged from a study of blood T cell repertoires in COVID-19. The overall study: PBMCs, B-cell-depleted T cells, or T cells were the source of the cDNA or gDNA that made up the material.

Original handling: Estimation of nucleated cell counts relied on the amplification of reference gene primers. Libraries were prepared by immunoSEQ multiplex PCR; TCRdb keeps only in-frame clonotypes and omits some of them. V and J calls and clone size are given by that table; D and trimming were obtained from the DNA. The sample consists of roughly 230,000 clones, more than 75% of them appearing once. Germline V lookup: CDR1 SNHLY, CDR2 FYNNEI. V shed 5 bases and J 1 base; nucleotides not matched to a gene: 7. The CDR3 loop spans 15 amino acids. Adults between about 18 and 89 years of age took part from about two dozen US areas. Up to 2 weeks before entering the study, exposed participants had met a COVID-19 case.

The V and J genes are TRBV2 and TRBJ1-1; 7 nucleotides line up with TRBD1. This receptor was taken from a woman in her forties or fifties who had been exposed to COVID-19. Material: PBMCs or T cells enriched from blood (not recorded which). This chain's CDR3 is CASSPLTGRNTEAFF. For the CDR3, the DNA is TGTGCCAGCAGTCCTTTGACAGGGAGGAACACTGAAGCTTTCTTT.